This TCR beta chain was observed in a study of blood T cells in healthy people across ages (dated by TCRdb to 2014 to 2015). Some background on the complete study: Template switching captured roughly one uniquely barcoded TCR beta cDNA molecule per two T cells in model experiments. Using deep sequencing normalized with unique cDNA molecular identifiers, the study measured how TCR beta repertoire diversity changes with age. Donors were grouped into four age groups: young (average 16 years), middle-aged (about 40), aged (around 60) and long-lived (around 80). To avoid experimental bias, donors of different ages were spread randomly across the sequencing lanes. For two donors (one aged 18 to 30 and one aged 80 or older), the study analyzed two additional independent replicas of 1 million unique cDNA reads from the same blood draw. Beyond this particular receptor, the publication reports: Total diversity estimates from one million sequenced T cells were considered lower bounds and underestimates. Conclusive comparison of naive and antigen-experienced compartments was prevented by the profiling of bulk unsorted PBMCs. Because donor CMV infection status was unknown, age-related changes in expanded clonotypes were potentially confounded. As age increased, observed TCR beta diversity per million T cells dropped in a roughly linear way, and a significant reduction was already evident by age 40. Compared with the aged group, more naive CD4+ T cells, fewer expanded clones and increased TCR diversity were shown by the long-lived group, suggesting age selection. A strong correlation was found between observed TCR beta diversity and the percentage of naive T cells measured by flow cytometry.

Donors were 40 or so systemically healthy Caucasian individuals from Russia aged roughly 6 to 90 years. Around 10 milliliters of peripheral blood were drawn from each donor into EDTA-treated Vacutainer tubes. Ficoll-Paque density-gradient centrifugation was used to isolate PBMCs, with at least 6.5 million per sample. Trizol reagent was used to extract total RNA from PBMCs, with at least 5.5 micrograms per sample. For every donor, flow cytometry on a PBMC aliquot measured the percentage of naive CD45RAhigh/CD27high T cells. Points on this clonotype: It has no known antigen specificity. No per-base quality is available; no much larger clone lies one base away.

The library relied on 5' RACE. The instrument given in TCRdb is Illumina HiSeq 2500. A second PCR of roughly 7 to 11 cycles was performed with a sample-barcoded 5' primer and a J-beta primer mix. A template-switch 5' adaptor carrying 12 random nucleotides introduced a unique molecular identifier onto each TCR beta cDNA molecule. Each sample yielded at least 2.5 million CDR3-containing paired-end reads. All of the RNA was converted into first-strand cDNA using the Mint cDNA synthesis kit, with a TRBC-specific oligonucleotide serving as the primer. All cDNA was treated with uracil-DNA glycosylase and then went through a first 18-cycle PCR with the universal primers M1SS and BC2_uni_R. Regarding the original processing steps: For normalization, 1 million high-quality reads, each with a distinct molecular identifier, were randomly selected from each sample. Reads sharing molecular identifiers were discarded rather than binned into consensus sequences. CDR3 identification, clonotype clustering and error correction used MiTCR with a Q25 quality threshold and the strictest error-elimination algorithm. A nonparametric unseen species model with Euler transformation was used to estimate lower-bound total TCR beta diversity. The public reads were reanalyzed by TCRdb: fastp trimming at Q25, MiXCR alignment, in-frame beta chains only. Every distinct CDR3 protein forms one entry, paired with its most common genes and DNA. The V and J calls were not made by the authors but by TCRdb's processing. In all, the sample holds about 640,000 distinct CDR3 sequences, and 58% of those were seen once. Jointly, the top ten make up roughly 34% of the sample.

This receptor was taken from a man between 60 and 75 years old in good health. The sequencing sample was made of blood.

The DNA reads TGCGCCAGCAGCGCGGGACTAGCGGGGGTTGAGACCCAGTACTTC. Its translation is CASSAGLAGVETQYF. The rearrangement joined TRBV5-1 to TRBJ2-5, with TRBD2 matching 14 junction bases. Counted from cysteine to phenylalanine, this CDR3 has 15 amino acids. Left in the record is the CDR3 DNA by itself, 45 bases read in frame from the first base. Germline trimming amounts to 4 bases on V and 5 bases on J, with 4 as the count of junction bases outside the gene matches. The germline V gene specifies SGHRS as CDR1 and YFSETQ as CDR2.